This T cell receptor beta chain was found in a study of T cell responses to AZD1222 COVID-19 vaccine. Germline CDR1 and CDR2: LGHDT and YNNKEL (reference sequence). Unmatched junction bases numbered 8, after V lost 7 bases and J lost 10 bases. The CDR3 has 12 amino acids. The data were produced by immunoSEQ multiplex PCR, yet TCRdb's version contains in-frame clones alone and is incomplete. The sample holds some 130,000 clones; around 90% are singletons and the top ten take roughly 5.2%. The chain carries TRBV3-1 (or the pseudogene TRBV3-2) and TRBJ1-1; 8 nucleotides line up with TRBD1. This clonotype originated in an adult who received the AZD1222 COVID-19 vaccine. This material consisted of peripheral blood, taken 28 days after the second AZD1222 dose. This CDR3 is CASTWAGGLAFF. The CDR3 coding sequence is TGTGCCAGCACCTGGGCAGGGGGCTTAGCTTTCTTT.